Sequencing of this T cell receptor (beta chain) was carried out in a study of a mutant IDH1 vaccine in newly diagnosed glioma. Study as a whole: During weeks 1, 3, 5, 7, 11, 15, 19 and 23, patients received eight vaccinations. With temozolomide cycles, or 4-6 weeks after radiotherapy alone, vaccination was started. Study observations and caveats: Pseudoprogression appears to have had no connection to changes in top peripheral T cell clonotypes.

The assay was immunoSEQ multiplex PCR, and TCRdb's table has in-frame clones only and misses some. This table holds roughly 40,000 clones, just over 90% found once. On this clone: Its specificity is not known.

The time point was: week 5, during vaccination. The content of each vaccine dose was 300 ug of mutant IDH1 20-mer peptide, and topical imiquimod accompanied it. New IDH1-mutant, ATRX-lost WHO grade 3 or 4 astrocytomas occurred in donors. The CDR3 consists of 13 residues. V lost 0 bases to trimming and J lost 1 base, with 7 bases between them. Germline lookup yields CDR1 GTSNPN and CDR2 SVGIG (reference sequence). This clonotype originated in a man over 45 with glioma. This sequence joins TRBV30 and TRBJ2-7; D is uncertain. Source: PBMCs, taken from a glioma patient whose treatment included an IDH1 peptide vaccine. The CDR3 DNA sequence: TGTGCCTGGAGTGTAGTCGAGTCCTACGAGCAGTACTTC. It codes for CAWSVVESYEQYF.